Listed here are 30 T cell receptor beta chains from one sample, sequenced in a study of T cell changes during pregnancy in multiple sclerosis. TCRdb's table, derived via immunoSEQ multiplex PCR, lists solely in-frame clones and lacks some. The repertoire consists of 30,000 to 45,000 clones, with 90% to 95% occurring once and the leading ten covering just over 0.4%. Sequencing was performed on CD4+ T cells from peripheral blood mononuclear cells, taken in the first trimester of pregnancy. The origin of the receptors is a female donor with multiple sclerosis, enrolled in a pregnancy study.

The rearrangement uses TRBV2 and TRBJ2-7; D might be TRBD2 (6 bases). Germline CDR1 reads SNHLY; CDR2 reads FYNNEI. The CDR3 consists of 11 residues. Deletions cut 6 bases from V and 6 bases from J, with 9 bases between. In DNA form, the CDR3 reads TGTGCCAGCAGCGGGGGTGTCGAGCAGTACTTC. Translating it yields CASSGGVEQYF.

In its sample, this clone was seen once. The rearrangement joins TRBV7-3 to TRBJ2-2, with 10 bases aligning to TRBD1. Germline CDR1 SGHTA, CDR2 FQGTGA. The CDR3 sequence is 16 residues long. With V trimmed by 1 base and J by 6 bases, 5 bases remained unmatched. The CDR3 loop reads CASSLIGTGAAGELFF. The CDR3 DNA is TGTGCCAGCAGCTTAATTGGGACAGGGGCGGCCGGGGAGCTGTTTTTT. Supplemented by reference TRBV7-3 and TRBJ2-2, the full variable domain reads GAGVSQTPSNKVTEKGKYVELRCDPISGHTALYWYRQSLGQGPEFLIYFQGTGAADDSGLPNDRFFAVRPEGSVSTLKIQRTERGDSAVYLCASSLIGTGAAGELFFGEGSRLTVL.

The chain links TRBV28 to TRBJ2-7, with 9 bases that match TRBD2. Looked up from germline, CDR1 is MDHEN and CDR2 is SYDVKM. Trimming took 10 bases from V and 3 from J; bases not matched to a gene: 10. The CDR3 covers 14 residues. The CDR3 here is CATISGSFIYEQYF. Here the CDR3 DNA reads TGTGCCACCATTAGCGGGAGTTTTATCTACGAGCAGTACTTC.

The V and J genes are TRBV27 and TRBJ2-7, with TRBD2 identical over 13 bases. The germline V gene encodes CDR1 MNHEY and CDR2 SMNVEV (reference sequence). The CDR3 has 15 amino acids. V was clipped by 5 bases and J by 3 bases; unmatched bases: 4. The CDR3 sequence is CASSPGTSGNYEQYF. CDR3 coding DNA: TGTGCCAGCAGTCCAGGGACTAGCGGGAACTACGAGCAGTACTTC.

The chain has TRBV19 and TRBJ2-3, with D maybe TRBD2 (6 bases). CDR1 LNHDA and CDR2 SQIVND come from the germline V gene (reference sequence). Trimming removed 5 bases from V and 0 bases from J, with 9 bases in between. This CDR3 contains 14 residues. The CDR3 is CASSLSGSTDTQYF. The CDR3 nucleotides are TGTGCCAGTAGTTTAAGCGGGAGCACAGATACGCAGTATTTT.

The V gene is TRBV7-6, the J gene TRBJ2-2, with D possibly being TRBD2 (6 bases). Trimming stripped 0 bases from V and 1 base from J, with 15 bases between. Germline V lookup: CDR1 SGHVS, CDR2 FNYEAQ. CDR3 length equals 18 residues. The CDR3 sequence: CASSLALSGTGNTGELFF. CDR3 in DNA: TGTGCCAGCAGCTTAGCACTCTCGGGGACTGGGAACACCGGGGAGCTGTTTTTT.

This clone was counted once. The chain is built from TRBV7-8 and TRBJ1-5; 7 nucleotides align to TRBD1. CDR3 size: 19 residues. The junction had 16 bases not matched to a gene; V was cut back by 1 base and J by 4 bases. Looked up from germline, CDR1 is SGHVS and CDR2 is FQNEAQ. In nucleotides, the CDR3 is TGTGCCAGCAGCTTAGTTGTTGGCACAGGGGTCCTTTCGAATCAGCCCCAGCATTTT. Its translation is CASSLVVGTGVLSNQPQHF. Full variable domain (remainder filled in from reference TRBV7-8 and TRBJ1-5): GAGVSQSPRYKVAKRGQDVALRCDPISGHVSLFWYQQALGQGPEFLTYFQNEAQLDKSGLPSDRFFAERPEGSVSTLKIQRTQQEDSAVYLCASSLVVGTGVLSNQPQHFGDGTRLSIL.

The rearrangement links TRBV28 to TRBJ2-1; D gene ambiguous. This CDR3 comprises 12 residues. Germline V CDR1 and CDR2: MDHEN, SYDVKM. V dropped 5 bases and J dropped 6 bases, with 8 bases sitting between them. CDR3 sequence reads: CASSPPVNEQFF. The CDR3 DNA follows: TGTGCCAGCAGTCCGCCGGTCAATGAGCAGTTCTTC.

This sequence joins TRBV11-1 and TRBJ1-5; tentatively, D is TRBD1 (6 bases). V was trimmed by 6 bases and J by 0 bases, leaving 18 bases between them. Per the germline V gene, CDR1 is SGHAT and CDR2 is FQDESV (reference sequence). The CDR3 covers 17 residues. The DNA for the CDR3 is TGTGCCAGCAGACAACCGGGACAAGTATATAGCAATCAGCCCCAGCATTTT. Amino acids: CASRQPGQVYSNQPQHF. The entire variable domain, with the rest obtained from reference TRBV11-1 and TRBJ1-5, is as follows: EAEVAQSPRYKITEKSQAVAFWCDPISGHATLYWYRQILGQGPELLVQFQDESVVDDSQLPKDRFSAERLKGVDSTLKIQPAELGDSAMYLCASRQPGQVYSNQPQHFGDGTRLSIL.

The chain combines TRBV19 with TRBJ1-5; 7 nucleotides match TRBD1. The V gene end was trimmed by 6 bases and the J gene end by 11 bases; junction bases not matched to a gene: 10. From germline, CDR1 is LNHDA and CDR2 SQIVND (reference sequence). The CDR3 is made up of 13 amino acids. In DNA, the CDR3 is TGTGCCAGTAGAGGACAGGCCCGTTTGGCCCAGCATTTT. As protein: CASRGQARLAQHF.

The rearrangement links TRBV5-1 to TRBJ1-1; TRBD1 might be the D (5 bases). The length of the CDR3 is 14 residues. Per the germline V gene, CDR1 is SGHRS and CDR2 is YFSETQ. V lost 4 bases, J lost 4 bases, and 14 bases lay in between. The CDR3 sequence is CASSMGLLTTEAFF. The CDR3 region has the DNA TGCGCCAGCAGCATGGGACTTTTGACCACTGAAGCTTTCTTT.

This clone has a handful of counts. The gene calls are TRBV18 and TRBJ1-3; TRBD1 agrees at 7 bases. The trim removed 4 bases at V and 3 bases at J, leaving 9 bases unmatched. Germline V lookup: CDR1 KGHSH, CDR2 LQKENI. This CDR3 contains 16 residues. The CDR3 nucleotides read TGTGCCAGCTCACAACTACAGGGGAAAGGTGGAAACACCATATATTTT. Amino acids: CASSQLQGKGGNTIYF.

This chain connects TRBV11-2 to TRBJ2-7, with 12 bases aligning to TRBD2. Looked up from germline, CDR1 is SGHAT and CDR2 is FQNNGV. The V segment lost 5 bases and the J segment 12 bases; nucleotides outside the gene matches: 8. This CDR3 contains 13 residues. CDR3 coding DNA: TGTGCCAGCAGCACTTGGACTAGCGGGGAACTGTACTTC. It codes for CASSTWTSGELYF. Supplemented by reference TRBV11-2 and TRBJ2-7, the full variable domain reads EAGVAQSPRYKIIEKRQSVAFWCNPISGHATLYWYQQILGQGPKLLIQFQNNGVVDDSQLPKDRFSAERLKGVDSTLKIQPAKLEDSAVYLCASSTWTSGELYFGPGTRLTVT.

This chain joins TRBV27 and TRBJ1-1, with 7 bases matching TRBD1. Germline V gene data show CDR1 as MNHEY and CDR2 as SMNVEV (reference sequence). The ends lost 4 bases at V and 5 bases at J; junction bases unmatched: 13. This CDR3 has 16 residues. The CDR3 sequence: CASSSDREVRGTEAFF. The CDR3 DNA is TGTGCCAGCAGTTCCGACAGGGAAGTGAGAGGTACTGAAGCTTTCTTT.

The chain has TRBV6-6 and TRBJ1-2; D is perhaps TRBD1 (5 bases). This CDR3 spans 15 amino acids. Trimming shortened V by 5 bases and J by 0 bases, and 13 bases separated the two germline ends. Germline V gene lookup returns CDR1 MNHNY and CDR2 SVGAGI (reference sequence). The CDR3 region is CASSPQQQANYGYTF. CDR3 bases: TGTGCCAGCAGTCCACAACAACAGGCTAACTATGGCTACACCTTC.

CDR3 coding DNA: TGTGCCAGCAGTTCTTACAGACAGGGGGCAATCACCGGGGAGCTGTTTTTT. Amino acid sequence: CASSSYRQGAITGELFF. The rearrangement links TRBV27 to TRBJ2-2; 10 nucleotides agree with TRBD1. With 4 bases clipped from V and 4 bases from J, the junction kept 9 bases outside the gene matches. CDR3 length: 17 residues. Germline V gives CDR1 MNHEY, CDR2 SMNVEV (reference sequence).

CDR3 loop: CASSTDLNTGELFF. CDR3 in DNA: TGTGCCAGCAGCACGGACTTGAACACCGGGGAGCTGTTTTTT. This chain uses TRBV5-4 with TRBJ2-2, with D perhaps matching TRBD2 (5 bases). Germline CDR1 and CDR2: SGHNT and YYREEE (reference sequence). This CDR3 contains 14 residues. Trimming stripped 4 bases from V and 1 base from J, with 8 bases between.

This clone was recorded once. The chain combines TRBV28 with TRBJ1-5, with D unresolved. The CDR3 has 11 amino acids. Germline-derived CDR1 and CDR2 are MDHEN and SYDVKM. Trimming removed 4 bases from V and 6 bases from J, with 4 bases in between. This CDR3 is CASSSVQPQHF. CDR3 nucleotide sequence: TGTGCCAGCAGTTCTGTTCAGCCCCAGCATTTT.

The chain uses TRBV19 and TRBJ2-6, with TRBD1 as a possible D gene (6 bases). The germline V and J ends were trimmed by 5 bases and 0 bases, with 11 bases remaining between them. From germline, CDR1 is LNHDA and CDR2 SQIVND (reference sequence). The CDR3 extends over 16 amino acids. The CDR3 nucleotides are TGTGCCAGTAGTGCAACAGGGCCCTCTGGGGCCAACGTCCTGACTTTC. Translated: CASSATGPSGANVLTF.

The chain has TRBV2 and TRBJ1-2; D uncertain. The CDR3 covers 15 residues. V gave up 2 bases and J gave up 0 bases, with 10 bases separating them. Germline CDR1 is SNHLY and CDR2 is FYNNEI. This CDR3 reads CASSERSIANYGYTF. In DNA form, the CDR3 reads TGTGCCAGCAGTGAAAGAAGTATAGCTAACTATGGCTACACCTTC.

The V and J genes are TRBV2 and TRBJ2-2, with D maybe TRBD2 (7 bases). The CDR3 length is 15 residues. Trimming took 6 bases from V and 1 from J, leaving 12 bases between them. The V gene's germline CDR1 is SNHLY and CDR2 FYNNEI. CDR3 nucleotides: TGTGCCAGCAGGGGGCGGGGGCGGAACACCGGGGAGCTGTTTTTT. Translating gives CASRGRGRNTGELFF.

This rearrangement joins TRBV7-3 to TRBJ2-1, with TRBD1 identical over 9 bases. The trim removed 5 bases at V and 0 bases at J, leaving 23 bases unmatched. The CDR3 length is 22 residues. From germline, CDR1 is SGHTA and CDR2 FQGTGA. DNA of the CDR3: TGTGCCAGCAGCCAAAGGACAGGGGCCACTAATCAGAAAGTAAGCTCCTACAATGAGCAGTTCTTC. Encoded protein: CASSQRTGATNQKVSSYNEQFF.

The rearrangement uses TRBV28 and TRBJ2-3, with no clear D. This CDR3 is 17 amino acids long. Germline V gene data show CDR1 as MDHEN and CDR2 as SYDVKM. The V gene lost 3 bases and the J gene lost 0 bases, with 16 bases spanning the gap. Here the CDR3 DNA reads TGTGCCAGCAGTTTTCAACTACCCGGCGCTAGCACAGATACGCAGTATTTT. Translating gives CASSFQLPGASTDTQYF.

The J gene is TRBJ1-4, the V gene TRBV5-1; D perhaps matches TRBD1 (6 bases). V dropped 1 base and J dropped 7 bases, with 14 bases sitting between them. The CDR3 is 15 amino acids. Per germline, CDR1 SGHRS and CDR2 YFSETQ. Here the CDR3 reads CASSLSQGRSEKLFF. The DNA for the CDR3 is TGCGCCAGCAGCTTGAGTCAGGGGCGCAGTGAAAAACTGTTTTTT.

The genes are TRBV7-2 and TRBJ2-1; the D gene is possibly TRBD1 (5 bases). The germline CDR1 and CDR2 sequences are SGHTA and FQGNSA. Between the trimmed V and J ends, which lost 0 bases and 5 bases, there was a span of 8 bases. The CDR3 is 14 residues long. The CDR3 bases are TGTGCCAGCAGCTTAGCAGGGGTGCACAATGAGCAGTTCTTC. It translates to CASSLAGVHNEQFF. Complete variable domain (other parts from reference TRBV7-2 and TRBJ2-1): GAGVSQSPSNKVTEKGKDVELRCDPISGHTALYWYRQSLGQGLEFLIYFQGNSAPDKSGLPSDRFSAERTGGSVSTLTIQRTQQEDSAVYLCASSLAGVHNEQFFGPGTRLTVL.

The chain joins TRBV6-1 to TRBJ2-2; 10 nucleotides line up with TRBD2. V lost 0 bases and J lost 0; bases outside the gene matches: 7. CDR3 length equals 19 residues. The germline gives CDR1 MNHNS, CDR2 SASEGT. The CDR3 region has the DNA TGTGCCAGCAGTGAAGCGGCCTGGGGACTAGCGTCGAACACCGGGGAGCTGTTTTTT. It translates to CASSEAAWGLASNTGELFF.

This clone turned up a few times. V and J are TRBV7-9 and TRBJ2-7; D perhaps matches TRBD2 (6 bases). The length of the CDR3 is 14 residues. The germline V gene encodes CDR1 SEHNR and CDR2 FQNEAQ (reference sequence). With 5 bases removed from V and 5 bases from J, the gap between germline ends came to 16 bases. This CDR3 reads CASSPGWGVHEQYF. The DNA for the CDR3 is TGTGCCAGCAGCCCGGGGTGGGGGGTCCACGAGCAGTACTTC. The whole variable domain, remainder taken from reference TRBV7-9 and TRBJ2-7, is DTGVSQNPRHKITKRGQNVTFRCDPISEHNRLYWYRQTLGQGPEFLTYFQNEAQLEKSRLLSDRFSAERPKGSFSTLEIQRTEQGDSAMYLCASSPGWGVHEQYFGPGTRLTVT.

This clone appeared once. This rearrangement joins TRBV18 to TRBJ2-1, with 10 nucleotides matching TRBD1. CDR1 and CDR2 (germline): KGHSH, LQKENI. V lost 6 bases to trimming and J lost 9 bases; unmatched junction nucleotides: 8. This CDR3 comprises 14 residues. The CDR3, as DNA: TGTGCCAGCTCCCCGGAGACAGGGGGCAGTGAGCAGTTCTTC. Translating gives CASSPETGGSEQFF.

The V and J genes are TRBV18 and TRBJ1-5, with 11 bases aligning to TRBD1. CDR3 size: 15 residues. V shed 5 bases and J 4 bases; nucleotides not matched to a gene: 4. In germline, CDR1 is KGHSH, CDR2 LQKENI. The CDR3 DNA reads TGTGCCAGCTCATATGGGACAGGGGGAAATCAGCCCCAGCATTTT. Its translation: CASSYGTGGNQPQHF.

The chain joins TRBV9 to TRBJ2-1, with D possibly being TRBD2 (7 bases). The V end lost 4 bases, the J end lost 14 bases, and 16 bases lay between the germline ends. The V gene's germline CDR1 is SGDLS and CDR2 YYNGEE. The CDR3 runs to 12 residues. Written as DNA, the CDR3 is TGTGCCAGCAGCCCCATTGAGGGGGGGGAGTTCTTC. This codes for CASSPIEGGEFF. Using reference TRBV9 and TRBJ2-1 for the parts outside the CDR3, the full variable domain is DSGVTQTPKHLITATGQRVTLRCSPRSGDLSVYWYQQSLDQGLQFLIQYYNGEERAKGNILERFSAQQFPDLHSELNLSSLELGDSALYFCASSPIEGGEFFGPGTRLTVL.